This TCR beta chain stems from a study of T-cell memory formation after mild COVID-19. This clonotype was picked up a small number of times. CDR3 length: 14 amino acids. V was pared by 3 bases and J by 5 bases, with 13 bases between. Per the germline V gene, CDR1 is LNHNV and CDR2 is YYDKDF (reference sequence). A 5'RACE reaction primed in the constant segment made cDNA libraries of TCR alpha and TCR beta, and these carried sample barcodes and UMIs. One entry per CDR3 protein results from TCRdb running MiXCR on the 5' RACE reads. The sample shows over 500,000 distinct CDR3 sequences, 15% to 20% of them seen only once.

The gene calls are TRBV15 and TRBJ2-5; D uncertain. The sample was PBMCs or a T cell subset sorted from them (not recorded which). This clonotype originated in an adult woman who had mild COVID-19 (a few samples of this study predate the infection). Cell type and time point are not known. The CDR3 coding sequence is TGTGCCACCAGCAGGGGTGGGAATTCGGAGACCCAGTACTTC. Residues: CATSRGGNSETQYF. Drawing the rest from reference TRBV15 and TRBJ2-5, the complete variable domain is DAMVIQNPRYQVTQFGKPVTLSCSQTLNHNVMYWYQQKSSQAPKLLFHYYDKDFNNEADTPDNFQSRRPNTSFCFLDIRSPGLGDTAMYLCATSRGGNSETQYFGPGTRLLVL.